This TCR beta chain was found in a study of shared clonotypes between healthy human individuals (dated by TCRdb to about 2020). Regarding the research as a whole: Two women and three men aged 18 to 49 years were included in the cohort. Leukapheresis yielded between about 0.9 and 9.5 billion PBMCs per donor. To increase sequencing depth and limit assay-specific biases, TCR repertoire library preparation and sequencing were carried out by different laboratories using diverse techniques. To estimate repertoire size and how much clonotypes are shared between individuals, the study performed deep sequencing of blood TCR repertoires from about 5 healthy adults. For each donor, CD4 naive and CD4 memory were each given three plates, CD8 naive was given two plates, and CD8 memory was given one plate.

In the case of this clone: Its antigen is still unknown. Per-nucleotide qualities are absent, and no much larger clonotype sits a single base away. Other DNA sequences in this specimen translate into the identical CDR3.

From the cysteine through the phenylalanine, the CDR3 covers 11 amino acids. Only the CDR3 part of the read is kept: 33 bases, read in frame from the first base. Via the germline V gene (reference sequence), CDR1 is SGHNT and CDR2 YYREEE. V sheds 2 bases and J sheds 6 bases, leaving 5 bases between their ends. The donors were healthy, HIV-negative adults who had no recently reported acute infections or vaccinations. Only Caucasian adults living in Nashville, Tennessee, USA were represented among the donors. CD4+ T cells were enriched by magnetic negative selection, after which naive cells were positively selected on CD45RA and the negative fraction was taken as the memory subset. Blood was collected by leukapheresis, and PBMCs were isolated by Ficoll-Histopaque density gradient centrifugation and then cryopreserved in liquid nitrogen vapor phase. Purity and quantity of every magnetically sorted T cell population were checked by analytical flow cytometry. From each sorted fraction, genomic DNA was isolated and quantified by UV absorbance on a Nanodrop 2000c.

The paper's findings and limits, for the study overall: Naive subsets generally had larger estimated clonotype richness than memory subsets. Sharing across a few donors was observed for 4.5% to 6.5% of naive CD4, about 3.2% of naive CD8, 2% to 2.5% of memory CD4, and around 0.4% of memory CD8 clonotypes. The small number of donors limited the genetic and exposure-history diversity represented. Sampling was restricted to blood, and TCR repertoires in tissues likely differ from the TCR repertoires found in blood. Pairwise subsampling indicated that sequencing depth was expected to affect the degree of clonotype sharing among donors. Rarefaction of sorted-subset datasets indicated incomplete sequencing despite the large sequencing depth. Clonotypes shared by all four sorted-subset donors showed higher generation probabilities than non-shared clonotypes.

Using the deep immunoSEQ assay, TCR CDR3 regions were amplified from genomic DNA by multiplex PCR. For each cell subset, the extracted genomic DNA was distributed evenly across all wells of several immunoSEQ 96-well plates, and each plate served as one replicate. For sorted subsets, each replicate PCR was loaded with about 0.2 ug genomic DNA, equivalent to 32,000 or so T cell genomes. The purified libraries were quantified using a Qubit 3.0 fluorometer, sized with a Bioanalyzer 2100, and then quantified again using the KAPA Library Quantification kit. Each immunoSEQ 96-well plate was sequenced on its own single-read 150-cycle Illumina NextSeq 550 flow cell. In the paper's pipeline: Because the immunoSEQ output held only junctional sequences and lacked quality scores, the filtering could not match the filtering applied to full-length reads. To assign V/J genes and CDR3, sequences were annotated using PyIR, a Python wrapper for IgBLAST v1.9, with IMGT germline references. Reads were filtered out if the reads had weak V/J assignments (E-value above 1e-6), no CDR3, stop codons, out-of-frame junctions, or ambiguous translated residues. V3J clonotypes were defined as sequences sharing an identical inferred V gene, J gene, and CDR3 amino acid sequence. The percentage overlap between two repertoires was calculated by dividing the number of shared unique clonotypes by the size of the smaller repertoire. RTK rarefaction, the Chao1 estimator, and Recon v2.1 estimates of unobserved clonotypes were used to assess repertoire richness. Generation probabilities for all TCRbeta clonotypes obtained by the gDNA method from a handful of donors were computed using OLGA. Sourced from immuneACCESS, this table was stored by TCRdb with only in-frame sequences that have V and J called. A share of the clones is absent; for the studies checked, an unresolved V gene accounts for under half, and the remainder has no known explanation. The V and J calls and clone size are taken from that table; D and trimming were inferred from the DNA. The sample yields about 2.4 million clones; roughly 93% were counted once. The top ten clonotypes cover approximately 0.37% of the sample.

The specimen sequenced was naive CD4+ T cells from PBMCs. The intended sense of this specimen's cell subset or site label: CD45RA+ positively selected. The receptor chain draws on TRBV5-4 and TRBJ1-1; confidence is insufficient to name the D gene. This TCR came from a young man in good health. Some clones in this sample may be carry-over from other donors' samples. The CDR3 here reads CASSLGSEAFF. The bases read TGTGCCAGCAGCTTAGGATCTGAAGCTTTCTTT.